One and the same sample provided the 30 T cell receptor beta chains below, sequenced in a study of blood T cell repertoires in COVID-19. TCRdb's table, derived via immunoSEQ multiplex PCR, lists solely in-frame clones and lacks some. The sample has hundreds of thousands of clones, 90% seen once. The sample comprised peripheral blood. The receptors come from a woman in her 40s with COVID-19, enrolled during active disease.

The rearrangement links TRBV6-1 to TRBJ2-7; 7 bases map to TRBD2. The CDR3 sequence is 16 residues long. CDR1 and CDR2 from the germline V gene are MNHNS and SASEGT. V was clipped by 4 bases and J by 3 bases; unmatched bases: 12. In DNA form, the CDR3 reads TGTGCCAGCAGTGGGGGAGGGGTCACCACTTACTACGAGCAGTACTTC. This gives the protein CASSGGGVTTYYEQYF.

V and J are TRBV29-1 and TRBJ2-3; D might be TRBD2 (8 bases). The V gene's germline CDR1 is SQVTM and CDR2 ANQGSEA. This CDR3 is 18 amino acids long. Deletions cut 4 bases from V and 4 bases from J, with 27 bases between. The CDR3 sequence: CSVAGGQRAGVGPDTQYF. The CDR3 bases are TGCAGCGTTGCCGGGGGACAGAGAGCGGGAGTCGGCCCAGATACGCAGTATTTT.

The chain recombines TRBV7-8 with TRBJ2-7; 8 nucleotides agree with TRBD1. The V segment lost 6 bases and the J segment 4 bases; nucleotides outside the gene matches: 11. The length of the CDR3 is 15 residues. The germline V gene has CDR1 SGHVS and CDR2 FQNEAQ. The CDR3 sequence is CASSQGDRSVYEQYF. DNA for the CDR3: TGTGCCAGCAGTCAAGGGGACAGGAGTGTTTACGAGCAGTACTTC. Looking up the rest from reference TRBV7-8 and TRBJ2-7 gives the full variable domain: GAGVSQSPRYKVAKRGQDVALRCDPISGHVSLFWYQQALGQGPEFLTYFQNEAQLDKSGLPSDRFFAERPEGSVSTLKIQRTQQEDSAVYLCASSQGDRSVYEQYFGPGTRLTVT.

CDR3 DNA sequence: TGTGCCAGTAGTCCCCTCTGGCCAGATACGCAGTATTTT. Translated: CASSPLWPDTQYF. The chain carries TRBV19 and TRBJ2-3; D uncertain. The germline gives CDR1 LNHDA, CDR2 SQIVND (reference sequence). This CDR3 comprises 13 residues. V lost 5 bases to trimming and J lost 4 bases, with 10 bases between them. The variable domain in full, with the rest retrieved from reference TRBV19 and TRBJ2-3, is DGGITQSPKYLFRKEGQNVTLSCEQNLNHDAMYWYRQDPGQGLRLIYYSQIVNDFQKGDIAEGYSVSREKKESFPLTVTSAQKNPTAFYLCASSPLWPDTQYFGPGTRLTVL.

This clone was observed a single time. DNA of the CDR3: TGTGCCAGCAGCTCCCCCCACACCGCGGGCCGCGCTTTCTTT. Its translation: CASSSPHTAGRAFF. The chain joins TRBV11-2 to TRBJ1-1; D is unresolved. V lost 4 bases and J 11 bases, leaving 20 bases between the germline ends. Germline CDR1 is SGHAT and CDR2 is FQNNGV. The length of the CDR3 is 14 residues.

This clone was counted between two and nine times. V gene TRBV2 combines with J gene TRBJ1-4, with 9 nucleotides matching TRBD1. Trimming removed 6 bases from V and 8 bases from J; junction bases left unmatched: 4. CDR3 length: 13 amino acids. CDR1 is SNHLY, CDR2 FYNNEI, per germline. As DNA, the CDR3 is TGTGCCAGCAGGGACAGGGGAAGCGAAAAACTGTTTTTT. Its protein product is CASRDRGSEKLFF.

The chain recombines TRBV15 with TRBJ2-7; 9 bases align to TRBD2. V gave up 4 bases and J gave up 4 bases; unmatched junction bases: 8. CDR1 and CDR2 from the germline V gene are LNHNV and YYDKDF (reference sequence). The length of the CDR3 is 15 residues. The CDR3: CATSISGGPEYEQYF. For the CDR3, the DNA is TGTGCCACCAGCATTAGCGGGGGCCCGGAGTACGAGCAGTACTTC.

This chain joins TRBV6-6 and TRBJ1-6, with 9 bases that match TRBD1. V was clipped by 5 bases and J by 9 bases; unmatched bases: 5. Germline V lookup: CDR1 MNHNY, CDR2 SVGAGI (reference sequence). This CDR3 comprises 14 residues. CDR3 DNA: TGTGCCAGCAGTAACAGGGGGCAGGGTTCACCCCTCCACTTT. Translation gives CASSNRGQGSPLHF.

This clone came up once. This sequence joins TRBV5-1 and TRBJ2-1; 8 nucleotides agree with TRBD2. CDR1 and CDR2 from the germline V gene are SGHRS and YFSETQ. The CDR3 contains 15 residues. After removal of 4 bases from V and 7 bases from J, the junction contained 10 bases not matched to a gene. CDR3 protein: CASSPPTSVNNEQFF. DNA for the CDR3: TGCGCCAGCAGCCCCCCGACTAGCGTGAATAATGAGCAGTTCTTC.

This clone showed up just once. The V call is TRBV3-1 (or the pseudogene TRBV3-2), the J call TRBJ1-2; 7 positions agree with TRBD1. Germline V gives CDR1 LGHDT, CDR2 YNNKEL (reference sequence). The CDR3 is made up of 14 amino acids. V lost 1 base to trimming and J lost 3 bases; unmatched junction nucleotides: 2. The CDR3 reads CASSQGDRHYGYTF. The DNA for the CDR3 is TGTGCCAGCAGCCAAGGGGACAGACACTATGGCTACACCTTC.

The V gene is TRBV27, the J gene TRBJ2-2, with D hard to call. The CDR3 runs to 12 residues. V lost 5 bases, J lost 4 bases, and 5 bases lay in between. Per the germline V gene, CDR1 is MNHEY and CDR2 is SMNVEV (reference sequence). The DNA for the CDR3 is TGTGCCAGCAGTCCAGGCACCGGGGAGCTGTTTTTT. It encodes CASSPGTGELFF.

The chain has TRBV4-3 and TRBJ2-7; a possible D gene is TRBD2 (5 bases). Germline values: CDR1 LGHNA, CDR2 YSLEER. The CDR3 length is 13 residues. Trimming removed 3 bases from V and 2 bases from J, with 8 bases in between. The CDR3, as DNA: TGCGCCAGCAGCCAGGACTCTGCCTACGAGCAGTACTTC. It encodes CASSQDSAYEQYF.

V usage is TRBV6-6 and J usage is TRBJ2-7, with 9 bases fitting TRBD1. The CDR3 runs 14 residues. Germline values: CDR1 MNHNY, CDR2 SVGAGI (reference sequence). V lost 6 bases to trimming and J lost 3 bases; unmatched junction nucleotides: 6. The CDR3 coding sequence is TGTGCCAGCAGGACCGGACAGGGGAACTACGAGCAGTACTTC. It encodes CASRTGQGNYEQYF.

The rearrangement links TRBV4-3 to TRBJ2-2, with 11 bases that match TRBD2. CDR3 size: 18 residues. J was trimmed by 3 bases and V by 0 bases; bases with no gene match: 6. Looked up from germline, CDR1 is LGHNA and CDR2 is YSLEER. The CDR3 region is CASSQDLRLAGHTGELFF. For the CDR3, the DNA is TGCGCCAGCAGCCAAGACTTGAGACTAGCGGGACACACCGGGGAGCTGTTTTTT.

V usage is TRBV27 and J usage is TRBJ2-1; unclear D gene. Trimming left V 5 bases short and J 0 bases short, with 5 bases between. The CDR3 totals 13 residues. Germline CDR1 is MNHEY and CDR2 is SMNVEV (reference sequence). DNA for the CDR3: TGTGCCAGCAGTGAGAGCTCCTACAATGAGCAGTTCTTC. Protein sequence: CASSESSYNEQFF.

The CDR3 nucleotides read TGTGCCAGTAGTATAGCAGGGTCGAATAATTCACCCCTCCACTTT. It yields the protein CASSIAGSNNSPLHF. The gene calls are TRBV19 and TRBJ1-6; the D gene is possibly TRBD1 (5 bases). Germline V CDR1 and CDR2: LNHDA, SQIVND (reference sequence). The CDR3 is made up of 15 amino acids. The V end was cut by 1 base, the J end by 5 bases, with 9 bases between. Looking up the rest from reference TRBV19 and TRBJ1-6 gives the full variable domain: DGGITQSPKYLFRKEGQNVTLSCEQNLNHDAMYWYRQDPGQGLRLIYYSQIVNDFQKGDIAEGYSVSREKKESFPLTVTSAQKNPTAFYLCASSIAGSNNSPLHFGNGTRLTVT.

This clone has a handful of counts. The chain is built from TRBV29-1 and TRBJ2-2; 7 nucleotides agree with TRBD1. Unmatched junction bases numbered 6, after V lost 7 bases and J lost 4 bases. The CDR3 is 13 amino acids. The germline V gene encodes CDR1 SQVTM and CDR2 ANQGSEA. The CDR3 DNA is TGCAGCGCCGGACAGGAAATCACCGGGGAGCTGTTTTTT. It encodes CSAGQEITGELFF.

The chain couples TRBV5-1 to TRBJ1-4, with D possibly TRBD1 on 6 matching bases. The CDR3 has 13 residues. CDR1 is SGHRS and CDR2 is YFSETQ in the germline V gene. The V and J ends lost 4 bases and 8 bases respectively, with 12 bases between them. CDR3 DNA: TGCGCCAGCAGCGCCTCGACAGGAGAAAAACTGTTTTTT. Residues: CASSASTGEKLFF.

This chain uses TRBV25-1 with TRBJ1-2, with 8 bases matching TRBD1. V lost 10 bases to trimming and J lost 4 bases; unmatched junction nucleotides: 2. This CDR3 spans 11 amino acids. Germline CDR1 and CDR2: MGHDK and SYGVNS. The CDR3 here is CATRGLYGYTF. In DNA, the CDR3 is TGTGCCACCAGGGGGCTCTATGGCTACACCTTC.

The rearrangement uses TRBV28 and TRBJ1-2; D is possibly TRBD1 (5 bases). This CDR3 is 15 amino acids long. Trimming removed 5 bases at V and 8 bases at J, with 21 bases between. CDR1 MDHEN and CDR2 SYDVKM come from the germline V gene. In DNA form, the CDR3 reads TGTGCCAGCAGTCTGGAGCTTCTCACAGGAGGGGGCTACACCTTC. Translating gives CASSLELLTGGGYTF.

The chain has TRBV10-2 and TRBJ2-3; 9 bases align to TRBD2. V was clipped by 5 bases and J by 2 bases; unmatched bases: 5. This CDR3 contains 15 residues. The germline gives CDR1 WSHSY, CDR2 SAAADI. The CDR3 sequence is CASSPTSGLTDTQYF. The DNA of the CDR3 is TGCGCCAGCAGTCCGACTAGCGGACTCACAGATACGCAGTATTTT.

Written as DNA, the CDR3 is TGTGCCAGCAGCCGCCTCGGCTCCTATAATTCACCCCTCCACTTT. It yields the protein CASSRLGSYNSPLHF. The V gene is TRBV7-9, the J gene TRBJ1-6; unclear D gene. The CDR3 is 15 amino acids. Germline CDR1 SEHNR, CDR2 FQNEAQ (reference sequence). Trimming stripped 5 bases from V and 0 bases from J, with 8 bases between.

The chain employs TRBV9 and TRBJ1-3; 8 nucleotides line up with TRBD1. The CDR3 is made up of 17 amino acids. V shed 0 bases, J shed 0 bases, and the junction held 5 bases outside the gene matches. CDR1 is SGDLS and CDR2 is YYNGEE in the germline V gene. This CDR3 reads CASSVGQGKISGNTIYF. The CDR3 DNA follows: TGTGCCAGCAGCGTAGGACAGGGGAAAATCTCTGGAAACACCATATATTTT.

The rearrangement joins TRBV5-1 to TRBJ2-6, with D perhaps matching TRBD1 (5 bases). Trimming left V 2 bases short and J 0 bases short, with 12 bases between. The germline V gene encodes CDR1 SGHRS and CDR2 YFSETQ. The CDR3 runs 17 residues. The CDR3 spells CASSLRGYNSGANVLTF. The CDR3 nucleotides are TGCGCCAGCAGCTTAAGGGGATACAACTCTGGGGCCAACGTCCTGACTTTC.

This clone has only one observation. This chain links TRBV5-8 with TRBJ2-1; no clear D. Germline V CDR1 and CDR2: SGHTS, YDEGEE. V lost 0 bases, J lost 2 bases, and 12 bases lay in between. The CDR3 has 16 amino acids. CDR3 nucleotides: TGTGCCAGCAGCTTGGCCCTCCTCCTTCCCTACAATGAGCAGTTCTTC. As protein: CASSLALLLPYNEQFF. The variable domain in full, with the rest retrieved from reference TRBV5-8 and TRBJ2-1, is EAGVTQSPTHLIKTRGQQATLRCSPISGHTSVYWYQQALGLGLQFLLWYDEGEERNRGNFPPRFSGRQFPNYSSELNVNALELEDSALYLCASSLALLLPYNEQFFGPGTRLTVL.

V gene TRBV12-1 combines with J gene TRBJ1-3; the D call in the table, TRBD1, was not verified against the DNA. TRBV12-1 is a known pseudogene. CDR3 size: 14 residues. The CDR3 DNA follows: TGTGCCAGCAGCTTTGCGCCAGGTGGAAACACCATATATTTT. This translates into CASSFAPGGNTIYF.

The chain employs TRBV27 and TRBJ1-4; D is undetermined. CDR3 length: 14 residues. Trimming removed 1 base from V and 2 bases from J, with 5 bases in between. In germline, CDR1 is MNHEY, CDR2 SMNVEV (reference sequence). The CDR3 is CASSLWATNEKLFF. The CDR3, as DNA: TGTGCCAGCAGTTTATGGGCCACTAATGAAAAACTGTTTTTT.

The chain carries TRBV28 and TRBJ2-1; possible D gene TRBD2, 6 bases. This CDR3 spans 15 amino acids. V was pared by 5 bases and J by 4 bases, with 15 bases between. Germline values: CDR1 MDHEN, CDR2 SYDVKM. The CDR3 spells CASSPPGLDYNEQFF. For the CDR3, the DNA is TGTGCCAGCAGTCCGCCGGGACTTGATTACAATGAGCAGTTCTTC. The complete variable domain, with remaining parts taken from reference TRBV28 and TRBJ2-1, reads DVKVTQSSRYLVKRTGEKVFLECVQDMDHENMFWYRQDPGLGLRLIYFSYDVKMKEKGDIPEGYSVSREKKERFSLILESASTNQTSMYLCASSPPGLDYNEQFFGPGTRLTVL.

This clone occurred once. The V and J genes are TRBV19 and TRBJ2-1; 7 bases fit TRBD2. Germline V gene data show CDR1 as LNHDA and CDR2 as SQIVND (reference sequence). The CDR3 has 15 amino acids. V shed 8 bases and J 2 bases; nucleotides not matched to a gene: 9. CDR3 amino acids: CASQQRDLTYNEQFF. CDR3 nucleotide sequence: TGTGCCAGTCAACAGCGGGACCTAACCTACAATGAGCAGTTCTTC.

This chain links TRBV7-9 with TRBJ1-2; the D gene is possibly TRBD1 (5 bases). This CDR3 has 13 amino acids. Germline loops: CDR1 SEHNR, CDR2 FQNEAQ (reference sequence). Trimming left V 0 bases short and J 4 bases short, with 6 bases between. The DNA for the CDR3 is TGTGCCAGCAGCTTAGCAGGGGTCTATGGCTACACCTTC. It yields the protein CASSLAGVYGYTF.